This TCR beta chain was captured in a study of blood T cell repertoires in COVID-19. Study-wide context: Material from acute and convalescent COVID-19 was sourced from the United States, Italy and Spain.

Per the authors' pipeline: From reference gene primer amplification, estimates of nucleated cell counts were derived. This table comes from immunoSEQ multiplex PCR, and its TCRdb copy is limited to in-frame clones, with some not included. That table gives V, J and clone size, and the DNA gave D and trimming. The data hold 200,000 to 300,000 clones, with approximately 82% observed a single time. Germline lookup yields CDR1 SEHNR and CDR2 FQNEAQ (reference sequence). This CDR3 spans 16 amino acids. Losses at the gene ends were 1 base for V and 1 base for J; bases not matched to a gene: 5. The sequencing input was peripheral blood. The sequence was collected from a woman aged 80 or over with acute or convalescent COVID-19. The chain recombines TRBV7-9 with TRBJ2-5; 8 nucleotides match TRBD2. The CDR3 here is CASSLGTSGSQETQYF. The CDR3 bases are TGTGCCAGCAGCTTAGGTACTAGCGGTAGCCAAGAGACCCAGTACTTC.